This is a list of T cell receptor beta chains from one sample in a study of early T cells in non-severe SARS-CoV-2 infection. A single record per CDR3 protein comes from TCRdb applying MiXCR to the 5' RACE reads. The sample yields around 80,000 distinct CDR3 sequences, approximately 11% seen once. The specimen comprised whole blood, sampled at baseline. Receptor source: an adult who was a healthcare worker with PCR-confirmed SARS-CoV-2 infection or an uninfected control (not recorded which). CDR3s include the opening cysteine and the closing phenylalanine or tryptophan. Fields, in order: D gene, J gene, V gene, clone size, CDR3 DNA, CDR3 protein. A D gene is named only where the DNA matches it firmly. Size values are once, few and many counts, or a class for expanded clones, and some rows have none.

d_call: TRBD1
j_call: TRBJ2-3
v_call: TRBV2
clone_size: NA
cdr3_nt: TGTGCCGGCAGGGGGCTGCGCACAGATACGCAGTATTTT
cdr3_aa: CAGRGLRTDTQYF

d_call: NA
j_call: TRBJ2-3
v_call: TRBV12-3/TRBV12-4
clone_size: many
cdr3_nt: TGTGCCAGCGGGACCTGGATTGGCCCAGATACGCAGTATTTT
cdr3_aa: CASGTWIGPDTQYF

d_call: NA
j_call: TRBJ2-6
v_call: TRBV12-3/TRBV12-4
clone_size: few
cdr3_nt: TGTGCCAGCAGCCCTCTCAGCTCTGGGGCCAACGTCCTGACTTTC
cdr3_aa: CASSPLSSGANVLTF

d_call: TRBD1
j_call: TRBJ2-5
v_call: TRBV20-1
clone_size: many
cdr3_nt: TGCAGTGCTTCCTACGACAGGGGCACCCAAGAGACCCAGTACTTC
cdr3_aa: CSASYDRGTQETQYF

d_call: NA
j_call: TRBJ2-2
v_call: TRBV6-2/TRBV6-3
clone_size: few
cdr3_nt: TGTGCCAGCAGTTACAGGGTGGACACCGGGGAGCTGTTTTTT
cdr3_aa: CASSYRVDTGELFF

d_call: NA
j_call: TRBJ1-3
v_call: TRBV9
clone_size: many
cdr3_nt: TGTGCCAGCAGCTCAGGACCGATTGGAAACACCATATATTTT
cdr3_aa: CASSSGPIGNTIYF

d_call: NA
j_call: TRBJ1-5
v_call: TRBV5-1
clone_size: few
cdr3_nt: TGCGCCAGCCGGGGCGGGGATCGGCAGCCCCAGCATTTT
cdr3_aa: CASRGGDRQPQHF

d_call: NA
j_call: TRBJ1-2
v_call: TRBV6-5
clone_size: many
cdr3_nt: TGTGCCAGCCAGGGCTACACCTTC
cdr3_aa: CASQGYTF

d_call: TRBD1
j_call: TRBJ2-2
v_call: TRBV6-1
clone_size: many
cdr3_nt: TGTGCCAGCAGTGAAAGGCCAGGGGGCGCGTCCGGGGAGCTGTTTTTT
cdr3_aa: CASSERPGGASGELFF

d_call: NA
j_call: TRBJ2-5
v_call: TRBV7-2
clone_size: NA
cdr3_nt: TGTGCCAGCAGCTTAGAGGGGGGCCTCCAAGAGACCCAGTACTTC
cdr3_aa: CASSLEGGLQETQYF

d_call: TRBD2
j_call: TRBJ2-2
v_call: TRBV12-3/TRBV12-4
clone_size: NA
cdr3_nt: TGTGCCAGCAGTCCCCCGCTAGCGGGGACCGGGGAGCTGTTTTTT
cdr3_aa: CASSPPLAGTGELFF

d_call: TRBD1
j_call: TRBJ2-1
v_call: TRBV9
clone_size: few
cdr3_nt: TGTGCCAGCAGCCCTAGACAGGGGTACAATGAGCAGTTCTTC
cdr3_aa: CASSPRQGYNEQFF

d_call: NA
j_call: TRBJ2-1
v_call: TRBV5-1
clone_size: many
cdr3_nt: TGCGCCAGCAGCTTCAGGGGGGAACCCTACAATGAGCAGTTCTTC
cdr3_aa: CASSFRGEPYNEQFF

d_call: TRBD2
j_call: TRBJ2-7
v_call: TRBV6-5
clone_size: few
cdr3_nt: TGTGCCAGCAGTACCCCGGGGGGGGAAGCCTACGAGCAGTACTTC
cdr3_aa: CASSTPGGEAYEQYF

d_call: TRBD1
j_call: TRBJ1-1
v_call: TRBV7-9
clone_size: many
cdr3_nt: TGTGCCAGCAGCTTAGGCCGACAGGGAGTAAAGACTGAAGCTTTCTTT
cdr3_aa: CASSLGRQGVKTEAFF

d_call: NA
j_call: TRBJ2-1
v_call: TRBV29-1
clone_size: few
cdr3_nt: TGCAGCGTTGCGGAGGGGAGGCATGAGCAGTTCTTC
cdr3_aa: CSVAEGRHEQFF

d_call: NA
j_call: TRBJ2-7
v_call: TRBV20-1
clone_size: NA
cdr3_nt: TGCAGTGCTACGGGTAGTTTAAGCTCCTACGAGCAGTACTTC
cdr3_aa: CSATGSLSSYEQYF

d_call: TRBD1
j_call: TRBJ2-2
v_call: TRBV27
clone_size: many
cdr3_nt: TGTGCCAGCAGTTTTTGGACAGGGGGGAACACCGGGGAGCTGTTTTTT
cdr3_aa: CASSFWTGGNTGELFF

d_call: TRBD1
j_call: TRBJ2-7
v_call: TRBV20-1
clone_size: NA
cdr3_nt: TGCAGTGCTAGTGGGACAGGGGCCTACGAGCAGTACTTC
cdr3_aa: CSASGTGAYEQYF

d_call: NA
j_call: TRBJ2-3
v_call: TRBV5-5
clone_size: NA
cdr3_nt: TGTGCCAGCAGCTTATTAGTGAGCACAGATACGCAGTATTTT
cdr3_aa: CASSLLVSTDTQYF

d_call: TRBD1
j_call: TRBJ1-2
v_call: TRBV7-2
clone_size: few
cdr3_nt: TGTGCCAGCAGCTTAGGGGACAGGGCGTATGGCTACACCTTC
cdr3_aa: CASSLGDRAYGYTF

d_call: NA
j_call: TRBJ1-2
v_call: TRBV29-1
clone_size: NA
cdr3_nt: TGCAGCGGCGGGGCCTCTCATGGCTACACCTTC
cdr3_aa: CSGGASHGYTF

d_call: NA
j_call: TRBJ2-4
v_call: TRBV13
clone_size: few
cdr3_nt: TGTGCCAGCAGTCCCCGGGGAGGTGAGGGGGCCAAAAACATTCAGTACTTC
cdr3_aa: CASSPRGGEGAKNIQYF

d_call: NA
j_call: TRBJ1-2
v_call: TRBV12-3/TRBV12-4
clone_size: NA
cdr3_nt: TGTGCCAGCAGTTTGCTGCCGGGTGTAGTCTATGGCTACACCTTC
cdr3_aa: CASSLLPGVVYGYTF

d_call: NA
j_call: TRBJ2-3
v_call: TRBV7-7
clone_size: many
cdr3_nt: TGTGCCAGCAGCCCGGGGGCTATCGGCACAGATACGCAGTATTTT
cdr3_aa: CASSPGAIGTDTQYF

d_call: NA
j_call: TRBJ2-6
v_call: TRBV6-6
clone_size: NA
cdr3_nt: TGTGCCAGCACCCCCCTGGGGCGCGTGGGGGCCAACGTCCTGACTTTC
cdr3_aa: CASTPLGRVGANVLTF

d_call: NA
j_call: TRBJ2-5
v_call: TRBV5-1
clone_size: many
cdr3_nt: TGCGCCAGCAGCCCTGGAGGGCAGGGGATCAGGAAGACCCAGTACTTC
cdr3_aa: CASSPGGQGIRKTQYF

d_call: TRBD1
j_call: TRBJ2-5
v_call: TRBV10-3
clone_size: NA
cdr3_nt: TGTGCCATTAGCCGAGCCGGGACAGGGGAAGAGACCCAGTACTTC
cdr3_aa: CAISRAGTGEETQYF

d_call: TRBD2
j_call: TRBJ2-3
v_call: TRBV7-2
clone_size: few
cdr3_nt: TGTGCCAGCAGCTCCGTAGCGGGGGCCCTCACAGATACGCAGTATTTT
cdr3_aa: CASSSVAGALTDTQYF